A selection of T cell receptor beta chains follows, all from one sample in a study. TCRdb re-analysed the 5' RACE reads in MiXCR, keeping a single row per CDR3 protein. The data hold under 45,000 distinct CDR3 sequences, with 30% observed a single time. Sequencing used tumor-infiltrating memory CD4+ T cells sorted from the breast tumor. These receptors were collected from a female donor with breast cancer. CDR3s include the opening cysteine and the closing phenylalanine or tryptophan.

v_gene,j_gene,CDR3aa
TRBV6-1,TRBJ1-6,CASSERTGNSPLHF
TRBV4-1,TRBJ2-3,CASSQRTDTQYF
TRBV20-1,TRBJ2-4,CSGGEGARNIQYF
TRBV29-1,TRBJ2-7,CSVVRDRNEQYF
TRBV12-3/TRBV12-4,TRBJ1-6,CASGGRNNSPLHF
TRBV7-3,TRBJ2-1,CASRLGPLNEQLF
TRBV10-3,TRBJ2-2,CAITAGAGAGTGELFF
TRBV4-2,TRBJ1-1,CASSQEDRVSEAFF
TRBV30,TRBJ2-1,CAWSLTGNEQFF
TRBV7-2,TRBJ1-5,CASSQVSRNQPRHF
TRBV5-1,TRBJ1-1,CASSSTGQGKAFF
TRBV6-5,TRBJ2-5,CASSETGREETQYF
TRBV4-2,TRBJ2-7,CASSQARGPYEQYF
TRBV12-3/TRBV12-4,TRBJ1-4,CASRSNEELFF
TRBV12-3/TRBV12-4,TRBJ2-7,CASSGSGRGAYEQYF
TRBV5-1,TRBJ2-3,CASSPALAVSTDTQYF
TRBV27,TRBJ1-5,CASSFGGRGQPQHF
TRBV12-3/TRBV12-4,TRBJ1-5,CASSKQQGAEPQHF
TRBV5-1,TRBJ2-2,CASSLALAGELFF
TRBV13,TRBJ1-3,CASSLGGNTIYF
TRBV6-2/TRBV6-3,TRBJ2-7,CASSYSGIYEQYF
TRBV19,TRBJ2-2,CASSRLAGDYTGELFF
TRBV20-1,TRBJ1-6,CSAREVGQGPNSPLHF
TRBV28,TRBJ2-1,CASSASGREQFF
TRBV12-3/TRBV12-4,TRBJ2-7,CASGRYEQYF
TRBV6-6,TRBJ2-5,CASSRAGGGAQETQYF
TRBV9,TRBJ2-2,CASSPHPGTGELFF
TRBV2,TRBJ1-5,CASSSQTNQPQHF
TRBV6-1,TRBJ1-2,CASSDWGAFGYGYTF
TRBV9,TRBJ1-6,CTSTADGGRNSPLHF
TRBV5-1,TRBJ1-4,CASSLDYSNNEKLFF
TRBV27,TRBJ2-7,CASSLGSEQYF
TRBV5-4,TRBJ2-5,CASSLRRGMVETQYF
TRBV6-5,TRBJ2-1,CASSYRWLAGGAWRNEQFF
TRBV6-5,TRBJ2-7,CASRRTSGNDYEQYF
TRBV6-1,TRBJ2-7,CASSEWRREYF
TRBV29-1,TRBJ2-1,CSVESTSYNEQFF
TRBV12-3/TRBV12-4,TRBJ2-7,CASSPTPQGGEQYF
TRBV10-3,TRBJ2-3,CASSADLVDTQYF
TRBV3-1,TRBJ2-2,CASSQDVLLNTGELFF
TRBV12-3/TRBV12-4,TRBJ2-2,CASSFAGPPTGELFF
TRBV7-7,TRBJ2-7,CASSLEAGVRGEQYF
TRBV20-1,TRBJ2-2,CSARFRNTGELFF
TRBV20-1,TRBJ2-1,CSASSGLAGDNEQFF
TRBV12-3/TRBV12-4,TRBJ1-1,CASSWTGYDAEAFF
TRBV11-1,TRBJ1-1,CASSFRTGRGEAFF
TRBV2,TRBJ2-5,CASSTDNAETQYF
TRBV6-5,TRBJ2-3,CASGGRATDTQYF
TRBV7-2,TRBJ2-1,CASSPSAGGMYNEQFF
TRBV29-1,TRBJ2-1,CSVARTNEQFF